The 17 T cell receptor beta chains below were found in one sample sequenced in a study of T-cell memory formation after mild COVID-19. Each CDR3 protein is one row after TCRdb ran MiXCR on the 5' RACE reads. In the table there are approximately 350,000 distinct CDR3 sequences, 13% to 15% of which are singletons. Sample: PBMCs or a T cell subset sorted from them (not recorded which). The receptors here all came from a man younger than 35 who had mild COVID-19 (a few samples of this study predate the infection). Cell type and time point are not known.

This clonotype has just a few counts. The CDR3 protein is CASSVPAGENTEAFF. CDR3 sequence (DNA): TGTGCCAGCAGTGTCCCCGCAGGGGAGAACACTGAAGCTTTCTTT. The chain has TRBV25-1 and TRBJ1-1; the D gene is possibly TRBD1 (6 bases). Trimming took off 4 bases at V and 1 base at J, with 13 bases between the two ends. Looked up from germline, CDR1 is MGHDK and CDR2 is SYGVNS. The CDR3 loop spans 15 amino acids.

This clonotype has at least ten counts. V usage is TRBV29-1 and J usage is TRBJ2-3; D is possibly TRBD2 (7 bases). The CDR3 loop spans 14 amino acids. V lost 5 bases and J lost 0, with 12 bases in between. Germline V gene sequence: CDR1 SQVTM, CDR2 ANQGSEA. CDR3 sequence reads: CSVRGGLSTDTQYF. For the CDR3, the DNA is TGCAGCGTTAGGGGGGGCCTCAGCACAGATACGCAGTATTTT.

The chain carries TRBV14 and TRBJ1-6; no firm D call. V was clipped by 5 bases and J by 14 bases, with 13 bases between them. Germline loops: CDR1 SGHDN, CDR2 FVKESK. The CDR3 loop spans 12 amino acids. In DNA form, the CDR3 reads TGTGCCAGCAGCTACCCGGGCAGAACCCTCCACTTT. It encodes CASSYPGRTLHF.

The rearrangement uses TRBV7-9 and TRBJ2-2; 8 positions match TRBD1. CDR1 and CDR2 (germline): SEHNR, FQNEAQ (reference sequence). The CDR3 runs 15 residues. The V segment lost 7 bases and the J segment 5 bases; nucleotides outside the gene matches: 9. CDR3 nucleotide sequence: TGTGCCAGCACCCGCCAGGGGGCCATAACCGGGGAGCTGTTTTTT. Translation: CASTRQGAITGELFF.

On this clonotype: Without the conserved terminal phenylalanine or tryptophan, this CDR3 likely stems from a read error. This chain connects TRBV5-1 to TRBJ2-1, with D maybe TRBD1 (6 bases). The CDR3 loop spans 15 amino acids. Germline lookup yields CDR1 SGHRS and CDR2 YFSETQ. Trimming stripped 2 bases from V and 3 bases from J, with 12 bases between. CDR3 sequence reads: CASSFRGQDYNEQFS. The CDR3 nucleotides read TGCGCCAGCAGCTTCAGGGGTCAGGACTACAATGAGCAGTTCTCC.

This chain joins TRBV4-2 and TRBJ2-2; TRBD2 agrees at 14 bases. J was trimmed by 3 bases and V by 8 bases; bases with no gene match: 5. CDR3 length equals 16 residues. CDR1 and CDR2 from the germline V gene are LGHNA and YNFKEQ. This chain's CDR3 is CASQEGLAGDTGELFF. The CDR3 DNA reads as TGTGCCAGCCAGGAGGGACTAGCGGGGGACACCGGGGAGCTGTTTTTT.

This clonotype appeared many times. The gene calls are TRBV10-3 and TRBJ2-7, with 10 bases matching TRBD1. V was pared by 0 bases and J by 3 bases, with 8 bases of the junction left unmatched. The CDR3 covers 17 residues. In germline, CDR1 is ENHRY, CDR2 SYGVKD. CDR3 nucleotide sequence: TGTGCCATCAGTGAGTCGGGGGCGACAGGGGGCCGCTACGAGCAGTACTTC. This encodes CAISESGATGGRYEQYF.

This clonotype has a handful of counts. The CDR3 sequence is CASSDGLATEQQYF. The CDR3 coding sequence is TGTGCCAGCAGTGACGGACTAGCCACAGAACAGCAGTATTTT. The chain recombines TRBV6-4 with TRBJ2-3; 8 bases are a match to TRBD2. CDR1 and CDR2 from the germline V gene are MRHNA and SNTAGT. The V segment lost 2 bases and the J segment 11 bases; nucleotides outside the gene matches: 9. This CDR3 region has 14 residues.

The CDR3 here is CASSLGQVNTEAFF. The CDR3 DNA reads as TGTGCCAGCAGCCTCGGACAGGTCAACACTGAAGCTTTCTTT. The chain couples TRBV3-1 to TRBJ1-1; 7 bases fit TRBD1. Germline trimming cut 4 bases from V and 2 bases from J; bases unmatched to any gene: 4. The germline CDR1 and CDR2 sequences are LGHDT and YNNKEL (reference sequence). This CDR3 is 14 amino acids long.

V and J are TRBV27 and TRBJ2-2; TRBD1 aligns across 9 bases. Trimming took 6 bases from V and 6 from J; bases not matched to a gene: 8. In germline, CDR1 is MNHEY, CDR2 SMNVEV (reference sequence). The CDR3 sequence is 15 residues long. The CDR3 sequence: CASSPDRGWAGELFF. CDR3 nucleotide sequence: TGTGCCAGCAGCCCGGACAGGGGATGGGCCGGGGAGCTGTTTTTT.

This chain links TRBV6-1 with TRBJ2-7; D perhaps matches TRBD1 (6 bases). The germline V and J ends were trimmed by 3 bases and 2 bases, with 14 bases remaining between them. In germline, CDR1 is MNHNS, CDR2 SASEGT. This CDR3 has 15 amino acids. This CDR3 is CASSDPWDTTYEQYV. The CDR3 nucleotides read TGTGCCAGCAGTGACCCCTGGGACACCACCTACGAGCAGTACGTC.

The chain joins TRBV6-6 to TRBJ2-3, with D perhaps TRBD1 (5 bases). Trimming removed 6 bases at V and 6 bases at J, with 16 bases between. CDR1 is MNHNY, CDR2 SVGAGI, per germline (reference sequence). The CDR3 is 14 residues long. CDR3 in amino acids: CASSFMQGEDTQYF. The DNA for the CDR3 is TGTGCCAGCAGCTTCATGCAGGGCGAGGATACGCAGTATTTT.

The chain is built from TRBV7-2 and TRBJ2-7, with D unresolved. Germline CDR1 and CDR2: SGHTA and FQGNSA. This CDR3 region has 12 residues. V was pared by 3 bases and J by 3 bases, with 6 bases between. Written as DNA, the CDR3 is TGTGCCAGCAGCTTCAACAGCTACGAGCAGTACTTC. It codes for CASSFNSYEQYF.

J is TRBJ1-1 and V is TRBV5-1, with TRBD1 matching 7 bases. The CDR3 totals 15 residues. Looked up from germline, CDR1 is SGHRS and CDR2 is YFSETQ. Unmatched junction bases numbered 8, after V lost 2 bases and J lost 4 bases. The CDR3 protein is CASSLTTGASTEAFF. CDR3 coding DNA: TGCGCCAGCAGCTTAACAACAGGGGCTTCCACTGAAGCTTTCTTT.

This clonotype was seen more than once but under ten times. The CDR3 does not close with the conserved phenylalanine or tryptophan, likely indicating a read error. The rearrangement joins TRBV7-2 to TRBJ1-4, with D perhaps matching TRBD1 (6 bases). The length of the CDR3 is 13 residues. The germline V gene has CDR1 SGHTA and CDR2 FQGNSA. V dropped 5 bases and J dropped 5 bases, with 9 bases sitting between them. The CDR3 is CASSPGVNEKLFL. CDR3 sequence (DNA): TGTGCCAGCAGCCCAGGGGTCAATGAAAAACTGTTTCTT.

The chain uses TRBV7-3 and TRBJ1-3; 9 bases line up with TRBD1. CDR1 and CDR2 (germline): SGHTA, FQGTGA. The CDR3 contains 16 residues. The ends lost 3 bases at V and 0 bases at J; junction bases unmatched: 3. The CDR3 spells CASSLGQGLSGNTIYF. CDR3 sequence (DNA): TGTGCCAGCAGCTTGGGACAGGGCCTCTCTGGAAACACCATATATTTT.

This clonotype was observed a few times. This chain uses TRBV12-3 or TRBV12-4 with TRBJ2-1; D may be TRBD1 or TRBD2 (5 bases each). Trimming took 6 bases from V and 8 from J, leaving 17 bases between them. This CDR3 is 14 amino acids long. CDR3 residues: CASSHRDRGHEQFF. CDR3 bases: TGTGCCAGCAGCCACCGGGACCGCGGGCATGAGCAGTTCTTC.